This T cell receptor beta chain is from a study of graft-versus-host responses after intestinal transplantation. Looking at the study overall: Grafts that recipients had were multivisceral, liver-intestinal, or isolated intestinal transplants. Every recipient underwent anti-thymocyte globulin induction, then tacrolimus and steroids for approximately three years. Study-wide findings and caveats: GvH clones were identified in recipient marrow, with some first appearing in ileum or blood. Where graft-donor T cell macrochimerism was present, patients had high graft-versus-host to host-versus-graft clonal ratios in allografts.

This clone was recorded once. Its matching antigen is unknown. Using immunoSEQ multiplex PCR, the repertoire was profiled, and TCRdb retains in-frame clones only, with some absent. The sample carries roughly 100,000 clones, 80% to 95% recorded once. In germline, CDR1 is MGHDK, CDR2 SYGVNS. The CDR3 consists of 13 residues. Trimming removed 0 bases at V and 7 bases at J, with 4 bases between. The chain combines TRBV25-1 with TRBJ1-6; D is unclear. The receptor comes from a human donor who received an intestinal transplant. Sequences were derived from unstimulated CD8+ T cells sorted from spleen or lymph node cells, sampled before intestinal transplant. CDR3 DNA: TGTGCCAGCAGTGAATACGAGAATTCACCCCTCCACTTT. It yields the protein CASSEYENSPLHF.